A single sample gave rise to the 10 T cell receptor beta chains below, sequenced in a study of esophageal squamous cell carcinoma under preoperative chemotherapy. TCRdb fed the PCR reads into MiXCR, producing one record per CDR3 protein. The sample consists of some 10,000 distinct CDR3 sequences, approximately 49% of them appearing once. Time point meaning: after preoperative PTX-NDP chemotherapy. The specimen was taken from a patient given preoperative chemotherapy. These receptors were collected from a human donor with esophageal squamous cell carcinoma. The donor label of this sample is uncertain.

This clonotype was recorded many times. V and J are TRBV3-1 and TRBJ2-1; 8 bases agree with TRBD2. Germline assignment: CDR1 LGHDT and CDR2 YNNKEL (reference sequence). The CDR3 contains 16 residues. Trimming removed 0 bases from V and 9 bases from J; junction bases left unmatched: 10. The CDR3 sequence: CASSQDLGRAYGEQFF. In DNA, the CDR3 is TGTGCCAGCAGCCAAGATCTCGGGAGGGCCTACGGTGAGCAGTTCTTC.

This clonotype is large by share. The CDR3 reads CASSQALRNEQYF. CDR3 DNA: TGTGCCAGCAGTCAGGCCCTGAGGAACGAGCAGTACTTC. The rearrangement uses TRBV6-1 and TRBJ2-1; D call uncertain. The better agreement between TRBJ2-7 and the DNA end casts doubt on the J call. The CDR3 is made up of 13 amino acids. Germline V gene lookup returns CDR1 MNHNS and CDR2 SASEGT.

This clonotype was recorded a few times. The chain carries TRBV6-1 and TRBJ2-7; tentative D call: TRBD1 (5 bases). V was shortened by 6 bases and J by 4 bases, with 10 bases between the two germline ends. CDR1 and CDR2 from the germline V gene are MNHNS and SASEGT. The CDR3 covers 12 residues. The CDR3 sequence is CASSPGWYEQYF. The CDR3 DNA reads as TGTGCCAGCAGCCCAGGGTGGTACGAGCAGTACTTC.

This clonotype was counted at least ten times. The rearrangement links TRBV11-3 to TRBJ2-5; D gene ambiguous. Germline lookup yields CDR1 SGHNT and CDR2 YENEEA. The CDR3 runs 13 residues. V lost 3 bases, J lost 11 bases, and 16 bases lay in between. CDR3 in DNA: TGTGCCAGCAGCTTTCAAAACTACAATGAGCAGTACTTC. Encoded protein: CASSFQNYNEQYF.

The chain has TRBV6-5 and TRBJ2-4, with 7 bases matching TRBD1. TRBJ2-1 explains the end of the DNA better; the J call may be wrong. The CDR3 runs to 15 residues. From germline, CDR1 is MNHEY and CDR2 SVGAGI. The CDR3 spells CASSYSAGGFNEQFF. CDR3 in DNA: TGTGCCAGCAGTTACTCGGCAGGGGGATTCAATGAGCAGTTCTTC.

The rearrangement joins TRBV7-2 to TRBJ1-5, with D perhaps matching TRBD1 (5 bases). CDR3 length: 14 residues. The V gene's germline CDR1 is SGHTA and CDR2 FQGNSA. V was clipped by 5 bases and J by 0 bases, with 8 bases between them. CDR3 amino acids: CASSPDISNQPQHF. The CDR3 DNA follows: TGTGCCAGCAGCCCGGACATTAGCAATCAGCCCCAGCATTTT. Together with reference TRBV7-2 and TRBJ1-5, the CDR3 gives the full variable domain: GAGVSQSPSNKVTEKGKDVELRCDPISGHTALYWYRQSLGQGLEFLIYFQGNSAPDKSGLPSDRFSAERTGGSVSTLTIQRTQQEDSAVYLCASSPDISNQPQHFGDGTRLSIL.

This clonotype was seen a handful of times. The rearrangement links TRBV14 to TRBJ2-1, with D maybe TRBD2 (6 bases). Germline-derived CDR1 and CDR2 are SGHDN and FVKESK. The V gene lost 4 bases and the J gene lost 0 bases, with 19 bases spanning the gap. This CDR3 contains 18 residues. CDR3 residues: CASSLGTGDLSSYNEQFF. The CDR3, as DNA: TGTGCCAGCAGCCTAGGAACGGGGGACTTAAGCTCCTACAATGAGCAGTTCTTC.

In its sample, this clonotype was seen a few times. The chain joins TRBV6-1 to TRBJ2-1; the match to TRBD1 covers 8 bases. Germline V gene sequence: CDR1 MNHNS, CDR2 SASEGT. Trimming at V came to 4 bases and at J to 3 bases, leaving 5 bases not matched to a gene. This CDR3 region has 15 residues. CDR3 protein: CASSVVDRVYNEQFF. CDR3 DNA: TGTGCCAGCAGTGTCGTGGACAGGGTCTACAATGAGCAGTTCTTC.

This clonotype was picked up many times. The chain combines TRBV4-2 with TRBJ1-5, with D uncertain. Between the trimmed V and J ends, which lost 0 bases and 7 bases, there was a span of 7 bases. This CDR3 is built from 13 residues. Per the germline V gene, CDR1 is LGHNA and CDR2 is YNFKEQ. The CDR3 DNA reads TGTGCCAGCAGCCAAGAGACTGGACAGCCCCAGCATTTT. Its translation: CASSQETGQPQHF.

In its sample, this clonotype was seen many times. DNA of the CDR3: TGTGCCAGCAGGGGGATGGGGACCAACGTTGATGGCTACACCTTC. Translated: CASRGMGTNVDGYTF. The chain couples TRBV6-1 to TRBJ1-2, with D maybe TRBD1 (5 bases). V dropped 6 bases and J dropped 6 bases, with 20 bases sitting between them. Germline V gene data show CDR1 as MNHNS and CDR2 as SASEGT. The CDR3 runs to 15 residues.